These 2 T cell receptor beta chains originate from one sample sequenced in a study of shared clonotypes between healthy human individuals. Clones were sequenced by immunoSEQ multiplex PCR, and TCRdb holds only the in-frame ones, with some missing. The sample yields roughly 2.1 million clones, just over 90% seen once. CD45RO-negative, CCR7-positively selected cells formed the naive CD8 fraction, excluding terminally differentiated effector memory CD45RA+ cells. Sequenced sample: naive CD8+ T cells from PBMCs. The receptor source for this set is a man aged 18-30 years in good health. Some clones in this sample may be carry-over from other donors' samples.

V gene TRBV5-4 combines with J gene TRBJ2-2; a weak D match, TRBD1 (6 bases). CDR1 and CDR2 (germline): SGHNT, YYREEE (reference sequence). The CDR3 has 13 amino acids. Trimming stripped 5 bases from V and 6 bases from J, with 11 bases between. The CDR3 here is CASRPYRAGELFF. CDR3 nucleotides: TGTGCCAGCAGACCATACAGGGCCGGGGAGCTGTTTTTT.

The J gene is TRBJ2-3, the V gene TRBV6-5, with 7 positions matching TRBD1. CDR3 size: 16 residues. The V and J ends lost 1 base and 3 bases, in that order; junction bases with no gene match: 7. The V gene's germline CDR1 is MNHEY and CDR2 SVGAGI. The chain's CDR3 is CASSYFGPGGTDTQYF. The CDR3 DNA sequence: TGTGCCAGCAGTTACTTTGGGCCAGGGGGAACAGATACGCAGTATTTT.